This T cell receptor beta chain was found in a study of OX40 agonist ivuxolimab in advanced cancers. The V end lost 6 bases, the J end lost 8 bases, and 11 bases lay between the germline ends. From germline, CDR1 is MDHEN and CDR2 SYDVKM. CDR3 length: 12 amino acids. The method was immunoSEQ multiplex PCR; TCRdb's version includes in-frame clones alone and lacks a portion of them. The sample lists tens of thousands of clones, approximately 84% occurring once. This receptor was identified in an adult with an advanced solid tumor such as melanoma, head and neck, liver or kidney cancer. The chain carries TRBV28 and TRBJ1-5; no clear D. This material consisted of CD4+ or CD8+ T cells sorted from blood, taken in a trial of the OX40 agonist ivuxolimab. The CDR3 loop reads CASSSLSEPQHF. The CDR3 bases are TGTGCCAGCAGCTCCCTGAGTGAGCCCCAGCATTTT.